The 24 T cell receptor beta chains listed next were all sequenced from one sample in a study of T cells in Graves' hyperthyroidism and ophthalmopathy (dated by TCRdb to between 2018 and 2021). Libraries were constructed by multiplex PCR. The instrument was an Illumina HiSeq 2000. TCR beta CDR3 regions were amplified from RNA transcripts. For the first round of RT-PCR on the TCR CDR3, the HTBI primer set was used together with the Qiagen OneStep RT-PCR kit. TCRdb took the public reads, trimmed them with fastp at Q25, ran MiXCR for clone calling and kept in-frame beta chains. Under each unique CDR3 protein, matching rows form one entry showing the most common genes and DNA. For this sample the table gives 500,000 to 600,000 distinct CDR3 sequences, of which 15% to 20% were detected only once. Around 50% of the sample is held by the ten biggest clonotypes. The sample taken for sequencing was blood. Receptor source: a man in his forties or fifties with Graves' ophthalmopathy.

This clonotype occurred once. V usage is TRBV28 and J usage is TRBJ2-4; D perhaps matches TRBD1 (6 bases). The germline gives CDR1 MDHEN, CDR2 SYDVKM. The length of the CDR3 is 15 residues. Between the trimmed V and J ends, which lost 6 bases and 3 bases, there was a span of 15 bases. The CDR3 here is CASSSQRTDKNIQYF. In nucleotides, the CDR3 is TGTGCCAGCAGCTCCCAGCGGACAGACAAAAACATTCAGTACTTC.

This clonotype was observed many times. The chain links TRBV11-2 to TRBJ2-1; 11 bases map to TRBD2. Germline-derived CDR1 and CDR2 are SGHAT and FQNNGV. The CDR3 sequence is 18 residues long. With 0 bases clipped from V and 8 bases from J, the junction kept 12 bases outside the gene matches. CDR3 sequence (DNA): TGTGCCAGCAGCTTAGATCGACGCCTAGCGGGGGGTATGGATGAGCAGTTCTTC. It specifies CASSLDRRLAGGMDEQFF.

There are a few counts of this clonotype. The V gene is TRBV12-3 or TRBV12-4, the J gene TRBJ1-3; possible D gene TRBD1, 5 bases. CDR3 length: 14 amino acids. Between the trimmed V and J ends, which lost 6 bases and 1 base, there was a span of 10 bases. The CDR3 region has the DNA TGTGCCAGCAGGCAGCAGGGTTCTGGAAACACCATATATTTT. Protein product: CASRQQGSGNTIYF.

This clonotype was seen repeatedly, ten times or more. V is TRBV12-3 or TRBV12-4 and J is TRBJ2-7; TRBD2 aligns across 7 bases. The CDR3 sequence is 17 residues long. V was clipped by 0 bases and J by 2 bases; unmatched bases: 10. The CDR3 nucleotides are TGTGCCAGCAGTTTAGCTGGGACCGGGACTAAAACCTACGAGCAGTACTTC. This codes for CASSLAGTGTKTYEQYF.

V and J are TRBV20-1 and TRBJ1-5; D unresolved. Germline V gene lookup returns CDR1 DFQATT and CDR2 SNEGSKA (reference sequence). V shed 3 bases and J shed 4 bases, with 10 bases lying between them. The CDR3 length is 13 residues. CDR3 residues: CSAREGTNQPQHF. In nucleotides, the CDR3 is TGCAGTGCTAGGGAGGGTACTAATCAGCCCCAGCATTTT.

This clonotype turned up a few times. The rearrangement links TRBV6-1 to TRBJ1-1; D not resolved. The V gene lost 10 bases and the J gene lost 3 bases, with 6 bases spanning the gap. CDR1 and CDR2 (germline): MNHNS, SASEGT. The CDR3 totals 10 residues. CDR3 sequence: CATRYTEAFF. The CDR3 DNA is TGTGCCACTAGGTACACTGAAGCTTTCTTT.

CDR3 sequence (DNA): TGTGCCAGCAGTTACTCGGCAGGGCTTTCTGAAGCTTTCTTT. Residues: CASSYSAGLSEAFF. V and J are TRBV6-5 and TRBJ1-1; D possibly corresponds to TRBD1 (5 bases). Germline CDR1 MNHEY, CDR2 SVGAGI. The CDR3 is 14 amino acids. Deletions cut 0 bases from V and 6 bases from J, with 11 bases between.

This clonotype was seen at least ten times. The J gene is TRBJ2-1, the V gene TRBV28, with unresolved D. V was clipped by 2 bases and J by 4 bases, with 12 bases between them. The CDR3 has 15 amino acids. The germline gives CDR1 MDHEN, CDR2 SYDVKM. CDR3 nucleotides: TGTGCCAGCAGTTTACGTTGGCAGGATTACAATGAGCAGTTCTTC. Translated, it gives CASSLRWQDYNEQFF. Complete variable domain (other parts from reference TRBV28 and TRBJ2-1): DVKVTQSSRYLVKRTGEKVFLECVQDMDHENMFWYRQDPGLGLRLIYFSYDVKMKEKGDIPEGYSVSREKKERFSLILESASTNQTSMYLCASSLRWQDYNEQFFGPGTRLTVL.

This clonotype was detected only a few times. A read error is possible here, since a much larger clone lies one base away. J is TRBJ2-3 and V is TRBV27; D unclear. The CDR3 consists of 11 residues. CDR1 and CDR2 from the germline V gene are MNHEY and SMNVEV (reference sequence). CDR3 sequence: CASSVSDTQYF. In DNA, the CDR3 is TGTGCCAGCAGTGTATCAGATACGCAGTATTTT.

CDR3 in amino acids: CASSWDRGLSNQPQHF. For the CDR3, the DNA is TGTGCCAGTAGTTGGGACAGGGGGCTTAGCAATCAGCCCCAGCATTTT. The rearrangement links TRBV19 to TRBJ1-5, with 12 nucleotides matching TRBD1. This CDR3 comprises 16 residues. Unmatched junction bases numbered 2, after V lost 5 bases and J lost 0 bases. The germline V gene encodes CDR1 LNHDA and CDR2 SQIVND (reference sequence).

This clonotype was counted between two and nine times. V and J are TRBV24-1 and TRBJ2-2, with unresolved D. The V and J ends lost 5 bases and 0 bases respectively, with 12 bases between them. This CDR3 spans 16 amino acids. Germline lookup yields CDR1 KGHDR and CDR2 SFDVKD. The CDR3 region has the DNA TGTGCCACCAGTGGAGAAGTGATCACGAACACCGGGGAGCTGTTTTTT. This gives the protein CATSGEVITNTGELFF.

A note on this clonotype: One end of the junction varies from germline; a read error may be responsible. The gene calls are TRBV6-2 or TRBV6-3 and TRBJ2-7, with 8 bases fitting TRBD1. Germline V gene sequence: CDR1 MNHEY, CDR2 SVGEGT. The CDR3 covers 15 residues. This chain's CDR3 is CASNYRPGGPYEQYF. The CDR3 nucleotides read TGTGCCAGCAATTACCGGCCAGGGGGCCCCTACGAGCAGTACTTC.

J is TRBJ1-2 and V is TRBV2, with TRBD1 matching over 7 bases. Germline values: CDR1 SNHLY, CDR2 FYNNEI. Unmatched junction bases numbered 4, after V lost 10 bases and J lost 2 bases. There are 12 residues in the CDR3. The chain's CDR3 is CATQQGNYGYTF. DNA for the CDR3: TGTGCCACCCAACAGGGGAACTATGGCTACACCTTC.

This chain links TRBV4-3 with TRBJ2-5; possible D gene TRBD1, 6 bases. This CDR3 is 14 amino acids long. Trimming removed 1 base at V and 1 base at J, with 7 bases between. The germline CDR1 and CDR2 sequences are LGHNA and YSLEER. The CDR3 loop is CASSQGDTQETQYF. The CDR3 nucleotides are TGCGCCAGCAGCCAAGGGGACACCCAAGAGACCCAGTACTTC.

This clonotype was picked up many times. This chain connects TRBV5-1 to TRBJ2-3; D call uncertain. The V gene's germline CDR1 is SGHRS and CDR2 YFSETQ. V was pared by 4 bases and J by 3 bases, with 21 bases between. The CDR3 has 17 amino acids. CDR3 protein: CASSANPQGHSTDTQYF. The CDR3 coding sequence is TGCGCCAGCAGCGCCAACCCACAAGGGCATAGTACAGATACGCAGTATTTT.

This clonotype showed up just a few times. V gene TRBV3-1 combines with J gene TRBJ2-2; 10 bases align to TRBD1. Germline lookup yields CDR1 LGHDT and CDR2 YNNKEL (reference sequence). V lost 2 bases and J lost 3; bases outside the gene matches: 12. This CDR3 has 19 residues. The CDR3 coding sequence is TGTGCCAGCAGCCAACCCCCCCCGGGACAGGGGTGGGACACCGGGGAGCTGTTTTTT. Translating it yields CASSQPPPGQGWDTGELFF.

This clonotype was observed at least ten times. This chain links TRBV20-1 with TRBJ2-7; 9 positions match TRBD1. Per the germline V gene, CDR1 is DFQATT and CDR2 is SNEGSKA (reference sequence). V lost 3 bases and J lost 2; bases outside the gene matches: 8. This CDR3 spans 15 amino acids. CDR3 amino acids: CSARSSGTGTYEQYF. Written as DNA, the CDR3 is TGCAGTGCTAGGAGTTCCGGGACAGGGACCTACGAGCAGTACTTC.

Notes on this clonotype: The junction departs from germline at one end; a sequencing error may be responsible. The genes are TRBV7-7 and TRBJ2-7; perhaps TRBD2 as D (5 bases). Per germline, CDR1 SSHAT and CDR2 FNYEAQ (reference sequence). This CDR3 spans 15 amino acids. The CDR3 loop is CASSLSEGRMGEQYF. Here the CDR3 DNA reads TGTGCTAGCAGCTTATCCGAGGGAAGAATGGGCGAGCAGTACTTC.

V usage is TRBV4-2 and J usage is TRBJ2-5; 9 bases match TRBD2. Germline CDR1 and CDR2: LGHNA and YNFKEQ. There are 16 residues in the CDR3. J was trimmed by 3 bases and V by 2 bases; bases with no gene match: 7. The CDR3 DNA reads as TGTGCCAGCAGCCAACCCGGCGGGAGGGGGGAAGAGACCCAGTACTTC. Residues: CASSQPGGRGEETQYF.

CDR3 in DNA: TGCAGTGCTAGAGATTTGAGGGGCAATCAGCCCCAGCATTTT. It yields the protein CSARDLRGNQPQHF. The chain is built from TRBV20-1 and TRBJ1-5, with D unresolved. The CDR3 consists of 14 residues. Trimming shortened V by 0 bases and J by 2 bases, and 8 bases separated the two germline ends. Germline V gives CDR1 DFQATT, CDR2 SNEGSKA (reference sequence).

As concerns this clonotype: At one of its ends the junction is not consistent with the germline gene, which may arise from a read error. CDR3 DNA sequence: TGTGCCAGCAGCAACAGGGGAAACTACGAGCAGCACTTC. It specifies CASSNRGNYEQHF. The chain links TRBV5-6 to TRBJ2-7; 7 nucleotides line up with TRBD1. The CDR3 spans 13 residues. The germline gives CDR1 SGHDT, CDR2 YYEEEE.

The chain carries TRBV6-1 and TRBJ2-7; D perhaps matches TRBD1 (5 bases). V lost 7 bases to trimming and J lost 0 bases, with 13 bases between them. Per germline, CDR1 MNHNS and CDR2 SASEGT. The CDR3 is made up of 14 amino acids. CDR3 protein: CASNGHISSYEQYF. In DNA, the CDR3 is TGTGCCAGCAATGGACACATAAGCTCCTACGAGCAGTACTTC.

This clonotype was observed many times. V and J are TRBV20-1 and TRBJ2-3; no definite D call. This CDR3 region has 14 residues. Germline V gene sequence: CDR1 DFQATT, CDR2 SNEGSKA (reference sequence). Trimming took off 5 bases at V and 6 bases at J, with 18 bases between the two ends. CDR3 bases: TGCAGTGCTGTGGCTACCCTCCGAAAGGATACGCAGTATTTT. The encoded protein is CSAVATLRKDTQYF.

This clonotype was seen only a few times. CDR3 nucleotide sequence: TGCGCCAGCAGCCAAGTACGCCAGGGTGGTGGAAACACCATATATTTT. Translating it yields CASSQVRQGGGNTIYF. The rearrangement joins TRBV4-1 to TRBJ1-3, with D perhaps TRBD1 (5 bases). There are 16 residues in the CDR3. Germline V gene lookup returns CDR1 MGHRA and CDR2 YSYEKL. Trimming left V 1 base short and J 3 bases short, with 13 bases between.